This T cell receptor (beta chain) was sequenced for a study of Tregs in tolerant kidney transplant recipients (dated by TCRdb to about 2019). Looking at the study overall: The study used TCRbeta sequencing to identify donor-specific regulatory T cells before combined kidney and bone marrow transplantation, then tracked those cells after transplant. TCRbeta repertoire sequencing was used in a few healthy controls to compare several ways of expanding Tregs specific for an allogeneic donor.

The research as a whole found: Expanding Tregs with activated donor B cells appeared to identify the most biologically relevant and donor-specific TCRbeta repertoire. Because the study included only a small number of patients, the results must be confirmed in larger populations and under other immunosuppression protocols. Biological reproducibility was not examined directly, but technical replication error appeared to be minimal.

As regards this clone: Its antigen is still unknown. The record has no base qualities; no much larger clone is one base away.

Unstimulated Tregs (CD4+CD25+CD127-), CD4+ non-Tregs (CD4+CD25-), CD4 and CD8 cells were FACS-sorted from thawed PBMCs. Healthy control blood was obtained either as purchased buffy coats or from healthy volunteers. Healthy control blood was processed to PBMCs by Ficoll density gradient and cryopreserved, and patient PBMCs were collected before and after transplant. V is reduced by 0 bases and J by 0 bases, leaving a spacing of 1 base between them. CDR1 SGHDT and CDR2 YYEEEE are derived from the germline V gene. From the cysteine through the phenylalanine, the CDR3 covers 13 amino acids. Only CDR3 DNA remains: 39 bases, in frame from the first base. For TCRbeta CDR3 sequencing, genomic DNA from the sorted cells was extracted using the QIAGEN DNeasy Blood and Tissue Kit. High-throughput TCRbeta CDR3 sequencing, including PCR amplification with bias correction and internal controls, was performed commercially through immunoSEQ. The source study handled its data this way. Unique productive TCRbeta sequences were defined by CDR3 nucleotide sequence where primers matched, and otherwise by CDR3 amino acid sequence together with Vbeta and Jbeta genes. To correct sorting error, sequences shared between sorted populations at a frequency ratio of 2:1 or less were removed; the rest were assigned to the higher population. A sequence was defined as donor-reactive if the sequence was expanded at least 5-fold in CFSE-low cells compared with unstimulated cells and had a frequency of at least 0.01% in CFSE-low cells. Repertoire divergence was quantified by Jensen-Shannon divergence calculated from the top 100 TCRbeta sequences ranked by frequency. For samples with multiple sequencing runs, sorting error was corrected in each run separately before the runs were combined. The table was pulled from immuneACCESS by TCRdb, which kept in-frame rearrangements only. Such tables lose some clones; where checked, under half of the loss comes from unresolved V genes, and the rest has no known cause. D and trimming were read from the DNA, whereas the V and J calls and clone size are those reported in that table. This sample is represented by hundreds of thousands of clones; approximately 84% of them were singletons. 0.55% to 0.65% of the sample lies in the top ten.

The sample was CD4+ T cells from blood. The clonotype originates from a human donor in good health. The chain joins TRBV5-6 to TRBJ1-3; no D gene call is confident. The CDR3 region: CASSLVSGNTIYF. The DNA is as follows: TGTGCCAGCAGCTTGGTCTCTGGAAACACCATATATTTT.